This is a list of T cell receptor beta chains from one sample in a study of radiotherapy plus CTLA-4 blockade in lung cancer. Measured with immunoSEQ multiplex PCR; TCRdb has only the in-frame clones, and not every one. This sample has 30,000 or so clones, with roughly 71% found just once. Here the sequenced sample was peripheral blood, taken from a patient treated with radiotherapy plus ipilimumab. The receptor set was obtained from a human donor with non-small cell lung cancer who had stable disease on radiotherapy plus ipilimumab. Each CDR3 is given without its conserved first and last residue. Fields, in order: V gene, CDR3 length, CDR3 protein.

v_call: TRBV11-2; cdr3_length: 13; cdr3_aa: ASSLQTSGSNEQY
v_call: TRBV2; cdr3_length: 12; cdr3_aa: ATERTVSSYEQY
v_call: TRBV4-3; cdr3_length: 16; cdr3_aa: ASSQDGAGGRAKNIQY
v_call: TRBV6-1; cdr3_length: 12; cdr3_aa: ASSSDPMDTEAF
v_call: TRBV6-5; cdr3_length: 12; cdr3_aa: ASSESGQNTEAF
v_call: TRBV5-1; cdr3_length: 13; cdr3_aa: ASSFRNYPQETQY
v_call: TRBV6-5; cdr3_length: 12; cdr3_aa: ASSYSDRGYGYT
v_call: TRBV27; cdr3_length: 12; cdr3_aa: ASRSYSHFNEQY
v_call: TRBV6-1; cdr3_length: 13; cdr3_aa: ASSDWLGPKGEQY
v_call: TRBV19; cdr3_length: 13; cdr3_aa: ASSMQGRRNTEAF
v_call: TRBV7-8; cdr3_length: 16; cdr3_aa: ASSPRFLGGPSYNEQF
v_call: TRBV11-3; cdr3_length: 10; cdr3_aa: ASSRGIHEQY
v_call: TRBV6-5; cdr3_length: 11; cdr3_aa: ASRRGLAYGYT
v_call: TRBV4-3; cdr3_length: 14; cdr3_aa: ASSQVSASRTDTQY
v_call: TRBV14; cdr3_length: 13; cdr3_aa: ASSQVRGSTGELF
v_call: TRBV12-5; cdr3_length: 21; cdr3_aa: ASGLVQGDLLRDRVARAYEQY
v_call: TRBV4-1; cdr3_length: 15; cdr3_aa: ASSRLAGGKNTDTQY
v_call: TRBV7-7; cdr3_length: 12; cdr3_aa: ASSRAGMQETQY
v_call: TRBV27; cdr3_length: 12; cdr3_aa: ASSTGLATGELF
v_call: TRBV18; cdr3_length: 9; cdr3_aa: ASSRTDTQY
v_call: TRBV10-3; cdr3_length: 12; cdr3_aa: AIATRTGFDEQY
v_call: TRBV5-4; cdr3_length: 14; cdr3_aa: ASSLGGTSGLYEQY
v_call: TRBV6-1; cdr3_length: 13; cdr3_aa: ASSDRIAQSRPQH
v_call: TRBV23-1; cdr3_length: 10; cdr3_aa: ASSLRPYEQY
v_call: TRBV10-3; cdr3_length: 11; cdr3_aa: AISGGQRETQY
v_call: TRBV2; cdr3_length: 15; cdr3_aa: ASRAPGLAGVQETQY
v_call: TRBV7-9; cdr3_length: 9; cdr3_aa: ASSSDIILF
v_call: TRBV6-5; cdr3_length: 13; cdr3_aa: ASSFDRYSNQPQH
v_call: TRBV18; cdr3_length: 13; cdr3_aa: ASSPRKGYTGELF
v_call: TRBV7-9; cdr3_length: 11; cdr3_aa: ASSPGTVGELF
v_call: TRBV6-4; cdr3_length: 17; cdr3_aa: ASTPMTGQGPVAKNIQY
v_call: TRBV7-9; cdr3_length: 15; cdr3_aa: ASSLPRVAGARNTQY
v_call: TRBV4-1; cdr3_length: 14; cdr3_aa: ASSQATGGGLGEAF
v_call: TRBV9; cdr3_length: 12; cdr3_aa: ASSVPPGGREQY
v_call: TRBV28; cdr3_length: 11; cdr3_aa: ASGDTTNEKLF
v_call: TRBV29-1; cdr3_length: 11; cdr3_aa: SVRAALTYEQY
v_call: TRBV7-9; cdr3_length: 10; cdr3_aa: ASSFSTDTQY
v_call: TRBV4-2; cdr3_length: 13; cdr3_aa: ASSQGLGHPSEQY
v_call: TRBV27; cdr3_length: 13; cdr3_aa: ASSWTSGSFNEQF
v_call: TRBV13; cdr3_length: 10; cdr3_aa: ASSLDSYEQY
v_call: TRBV18; cdr3_length: 12; cdr3_aa: ASSNGASFYEQY
v_call: TRBV27; cdr3_length: 10; cdr3_aa: ASSSYSKAQY
v_call: TRBV27; cdr3_length: 11; cdr3_aa: ASSLGLVNEQF